Shown below are 32 T cell receptor beta chains from a single sample sequenced in a study of blood T cell repertoires in COVID-19. Measured with immunoSEQ multiplex PCR; TCRdb has only the in-frame clones, and not every one. The table includes 250,000 to 350,000 clones, about 90% detected once. The sample comprised PBMCs or T cells enriched from blood (not recorded which). The receptor set was obtained from a woman between 45 and 60 years old who had been exposed to COVID-19.

The V gene is TRBV9, the J gene TRBJ1-1; 7 bases map to TRBD1. Losses at the gene ends were 3 bases for V and 8 bases for J; bases not matched to a gene: 19. This CDR3 spans 17 amino acids. Germline V lookup: CDR1 SGDLS, CDR2 YYNGEE. The CDR3 coding sequence is TGTGCCAGCAGCGGACGGGGGACAGCTAATAACCAGGGGGAAGCTTTCTTT. It codes for CASSGRGTANNQGEAFF.

This clone was found a few times. The CDR3, as DNA: TGTGCCACCCTGGCTGGTTACGAGCAGTACTTC. Its translation: CATLAGYEQYF. The chain joins TRBV10-3 to TRBJ2-7; D gene unclear. The CDR3 sequence is 11 residues long. V shed 10 bases and J shed 4 bases, with 11 bases lying between them. Per germline, CDR1 ENHRY and CDR2 SYGVKD.

The chain joins TRBV5-6 to TRBJ1-3, with a possible D match to TRBD1 (6 bases). Per germline, CDR1 SGHDT and CDR2 YYEEEE. The CDR3 runs 15 residues. Trimming removed 1 base from V and 4 bases from J, with 12 bases in between. The CDR3 DNA sequence: TGTGCCAGCAGCTTGAATCAGGGGTGGGGAAACACCATATATTTT. Its protein product is CASSLNQGWGNTIYF.

This sequence joins TRBV27 and TRBJ1-6; a possible D gene is TRBD1 (5 bases). The CDR3 consists of 14 residues. Germline CDR1 reads MNHEY; CDR2 reads SMNVEV (reference sequence). V gave up 2 bases and J gave up 9 bases, with 11 bases separating them. The CDR3 coding sequence is TGTGCCAGCAGTTTAGGGGGGATCGGTTCACCCCTCCACTTT. This codes for CASSLGGIGSPLHF.

The V and J genes are TRBV19 and TRBJ1-6; no clear D. There are 15 residues in the CDR3. V was trimmed by 3 bases and J by 7 bases, leaving 13 bases between them. Per the germline V gene, CDR1 is LNHDA and CDR2 is SQIVND (reference sequence). CDR3 region: CASSILTEQNSPLHF. DNA of the CDR3: TGTGCCAGTAGTATTTTAACAGAACAAAATTCACCCCTCCACTTT.

The table lists this clone with a few counts. This sequence joins TRBV30 and TRBJ2-3; tentative D call: TRBD2 (6 bases). The V gene's germline CDR1 is GTSNPN and CDR2 SVGIG (reference sequence). Trimming took 5 bases from V and 1 from J, leaving 13 bases between them. This CDR3 region has 14 residues. CDR3 in DNA: TGTGCCTGGGCCCCCCGCGGGGGCACAGATACGCAGTATTTT. It yields the protein CAWAPRGGTDTQYF.

This chain connects TRBV13 to TRBJ1-5; possible D gene TRBD1, 5 bases. This CDR3 has 16 residues. V lost 0 bases and J 5 bases, leaving 14 bases between the germline ends. Germline V CDR1 and CDR2: PRHDT, FYEKMQ (reference sequence). CDR3 region: CASSLGRGREDQPQHF. CDR3 sequence (DNA): TGTGCCAGCAGCTTAGGCCGTGGCAGGGAAGATCAGCCCCAGCATTTT.

This chain uses TRBV19 with TRBJ1-1, with unresolved D. The CDR3 is 16 residues long. Germline V gene lookup returns CDR1 LNHDA and CDR2 SQIVND (reference sequence). V was trimmed by 0 bases and J by 2 bases, leaving 13 bases between them. CDR3 DNA: TGTGCCAGTAGTATAGACTTCGGACTTGGAAACACTGAAGCTTTCTTT. Protein product: CASSIDFGLGNTEAFF. Combining the CDR3 with reference TRBV19 and TRBJ1-1 gives the whole variable domain DGGITQSPKYLFRKEGQNVTLSCEQNLNHDAMYWYRQDPGQGLRLIYYSQIVNDFQKGDIAEGYSVSREKKESFPLTVTSAQKNPTAFYLCASSIDFGLGNTEAFFGQGTRLTVV.

As to this clone: Germline is not matched at one junction end, which may reflect a read error. The rearrangement uses TRBV7-8 and TRBJ1-5; D uncertain. Looked up from germline, CDR1 is SGHVS and CDR2 is FQNEAQ. CDR3 size: 19 residues. The CDR3 region has the DNA TGTGCCAGCAGCTTTACGTCTGGTTCCCTAAGAGAAACCAATCAACCCCAGCATTTT. Translating gives CASSFTSGSLRETNQPQHF.

The gene calls are TRBV4-1 and TRBJ1-6; D remains unclear. V lost 0 bases and J lost 1, with 7 bases in between. This CDR3 is 16 amino acids long. Germline V gene sequence: CDR1 MGHRA, CDR2 YSYEKL. The CDR3 coding sequence is TGCGCCAGCAGCCAAGATCAGTGGTCCTATAATTCACCCCTCCACTTT. Its translation: CASSQDQWSYNSPLHF.

The chain recombines TRBV7-9 with TRBJ2-5; no reliable D call. V lost 6 bases, J lost 5 bases, and 19 bases lay in between. The CDR3 runs to 15 residues. Germline CDR1 reads SEHNR; CDR2 reads FQNEAQ (reference sequence). CDR3 loop: CASRSNDGWMETQYF. CDR3 bases: TGTGCCAGCAGGTCCAACGACGGGTGGATGGAGACCCAGTACTTC.

This chain uses TRBV25-1 with TRBJ2-3; D uncertain. Germline CDR1 is MGHDK and CDR2 is SYGVNS. CDR3 length equals 15 residues. Trimming took 1 base from V and 0 from J, leaving 8 bases between them. DNA of the CDR3: TGTGCCAGCAGTGAATTTCAGACTAGCACAGATACGCAGTATTTT. Translating gives CASSEFQTSTDTQYF.

The J gene is TRBJ1-1, the V gene TRBV5-1; unclear D gene. Trimming shortened V by 5 bases and J by 0 bases, and 11 bases separated the two germline ends. Germline-derived CDR1 and CDR2 are SGHRS and YFSETQ. The CDR3 has 14 amino acids. The CDR3 here is CASRAGVMNTEAFF. The CDR3 DNA follows: TGCGCCAGCAGAGCAGGCGTAATGAACACTGAAGCTTTCTTT.

The rearrangement joins TRBV6-1 to TRBJ1-1; perhaps TRBD1 as D (5 bases). Germline V gene sequence: CDR1 MNHNS, CDR2 SASEGT. The V gene lost 2 bases and the J gene lost 5 bases, with 15 bases spanning the gap. This CDR3 is 15 amino acids long. CDR3 bases: TGTGCCAGCAGTGAATTTGACAGACGAACGACTGAAGCTTTCTTT. Residues: CASSEFDRRTTEAFF.

The chain is built from TRBV20-1 and TRBJ2-2; a weak D match, TRBD2 (6 bases). This CDR3 has 15 residues. CDR1 is DFQATT, CDR2 SNEGSKA, per germline (reference sequence). The V and J ends lost 3 bases and 3 bases respectively, with 14 bases between them. Here the CDR3 DNA reads TGCAGTGCTAGTCCCGGAGGGTTGGACACCGGGGAGCTGTTTTTT. As protein: CSASPGGLDTGELFF.

The J gene is TRBJ2-7, the V gene TRBV19; a possible D gene is TRBD1 (6 bases). V lost 4 bases and J 2 bases, leaving 18 bases between the germline ends. The germline V gene has CDR1 LNHDA and CDR2 SQIVND (reference sequence). The CDR3 sequence is 16 residues long. CDR3 nucleotides: TGTGCCAGTAGTAGCTGGGGGCGGGTTCCAACCTACGAGCAGTACTTC. Translating it yields CASSSWGRVPTYEQYF. The variable domain in full, completed from reference TRBV19 and TRBJ2-7, reads DGGITQSPKYLFRKEGQNVTLSCEQNLNHDAMYWYRQDPGQGLRLIYYSQIVNDFQKGDIAEGYSVSREKKESFPLTVTSAQKNPTAFYLCASSSWGRVPTYEQYFGPGTRLTVT.

V usage is TRBV19 and J usage is TRBJ1-1; 9 bases fit TRBD1. V was pared by 0 bases and J by 0 bases, with 5 bases of the junction left unmatched. Germline CDR1 and CDR2: LNHDA and SQIVND (reference sequence). This CDR3 comprises 17 residues. CDR3 residues: CASSIDSTGGLNTEAFF. The CDR3 DNA is TGTGCCAGTAGTATAGATTCCACAGGGGGCCTGAACACTGAAGCTTTCTTT.

The V gene is TRBV5-1, the J gene TRBJ2-3; D is perhaps TRBD2 (7 bases). Germline values: CDR1 SGHRS, CDR2 YFSETQ. Trimming took 4 bases from V and 4 from J, leaving 13 bases between them. The CDR3 has 14 residues. The CDR3 sequence is CASSPPGGSDTQYF. Written as DNA, the CDR3 is TGCGCCAGCAGCCCACCGGGGGGCTCAGATACGCAGTATTTT.

DNA of the CDR3: TGTGCCAGCCGACAGGGGGCAACTAATGAAAAACTGTTTTTT. This encodes CASRQGATNEKLFF. The chain couples TRBV18 to TRBJ1-4; 9 bases are a match to TRBD1. The germline gives CDR1 KGHSH, CDR2 LQKENI. This CDR3 spans 14 amino acids. The trim removed 8 bases at V and 0 bases at J, leaving 1 base unmatched.

This clone came up once. The V and J genes are TRBV13 and TRBJ1-2; D is unclear. From germline, CDR1 is PRHDT and CDR2 FYEKMQ (reference sequence). The CDR3 consists of 15 residues. The V and J ends lost 5 bases and 3 bases respectively, with 16 bases between them. The CDR3 sequence is CASSPRAGTYYGYTF. CDR3 nucleotides: TGTGCCAGCAGCCCTCGGGCGGGCACTTACTATGGCTACACCTTC.

The chain uses TRBV11-3 and TRBJ2-2, with D possibly TRBD1 on 6 matching bases. Trimming pared 4 bases from V and 2 bases from J, leaving 8 bases between. The CDR3 loop spans 14 amino acids. Germline-derived CDR1 and CDR2 are SGHNT and YENEEA. The CDR3 spells CASSWGHNTGELFF. CDR3 bases: TGTGCCAGCAGCTGGGGGCACAACACCGGGGAGCTGTTTTTT.

V and J are TRBV5-1 and TRBJ2-1; no definite D call. Deletions cut 4 bases from V and 10 bases from J, with 12 bases between. Germline V gene data show CDR1 as SGHRS and CDR2 as YFSETQ. This CDR3 spans 12 amino acids. The CDR3 region is CASSPNLGEQFF. As DNA, the CDR3 is TGCGCCAGCAGCCCGAATCTGGGCGAGCAGTTCTTC.

The chain employs TRBV15 and TRBJ1-1, with D uncertain. From germline, CDR1 is LNHNV and CDR2 YYDKDF (reference sequence). V was pared by 1 base and J by 10 bases, with 16 bases between. The CDR3 covers 14 residues. In DNA, the CDR3 is TGTGCCACCAGCAGAGTGTTTACGGCCGCGGGAGCTTTCTTT. Amino acids: CATSRVFTAAGAFF.

This sequence joins TRBV6-1 and TRBJ1-1; TRBD1 matches at 10 bases. CDR1 is MNHNS and CDR2 is SASEGT in the germline V gene. The length of the CDR3 is 18 residues. The ends lost 4 bases at V and 1 base at J; junction bases unmatched: 12. DNA of the CDR3: TGTGCCAGCAGTGGTCATCTAGGACAGGGGGTGGGGAACACTGAAGCTTTCTTT. Protein: CASSGHLGQGVGNTEAFF.

The V call is TRBV6-5, the J call TRBJ1-2; maybe TRBD1 (6 bases). With 4 bases removed from V and 7 bases from J, the gap between germline ends came to 16 bases. Germline lookup yields CDR1 MNHEY and CDR2 SVGAGI. CDR3 length equals 14 residues. CDR3: CASSSARQVGGYTF. The CDR3, as DNA: TGTGCCAGCAGTTCCGCTAGACAGGTCGGTGGCTACACCTTC.

This chain links TRBV7-6 with TRBJ1-1; TRBD1 matches 7 bases. This CDR3 is built from 12 residues. CDR1 and CDR2 from the germline V gene are SGHVS and FNYEAQ. With 6 bases clipped from V and 6 bases from J, the junction kept 4 bases outside the gene matches. The CDR3, as DNA: TGTGCCAGCAGTAGGACAGGAGCTGAAGCTTTCTTT. Amino acids: CASSRTGAEAFF.

This sequence joins TRBV6-5 and TRBJ1-2, with 9 bases fitting TRBD1. Germline V lookup: CDR1 MNHEY, CDR2 SVGAGI. This CDR3 is 15 amino acids long. Trimming removed 6 bases from V and 2 bases from J; junction bases left unmatched: 7. The CDR3 loop is CASRESGTGNYGYTF. CDR3 nucleotides: TGTGCCAGCAGAGAGTCAGGGACAGGGAACTATGGCTACACCTTC.

The chain has TRBV28 and TRBJ2-7; 7 bases align to TRBD2. CDR3 length: 16 amino acids. Germline V gene sequence: CDR1 MDHEN, CDR2 SYDVKM. With 6 bases clipped from V and 6 bases from J, the junction kept 17 bases outside the gene matches. CDR3 residues: CASRSPGLLSTTEQYF. The DNA for the CDR3 is TGTGCCAGCAGAAGTCCGGGACTACTGAGTACTACCGAGCAGTACTTC.

The chain couples TRBV6-4 to TRBJ2-3; a possible D gene is TRBD1 (5 bases). The CDR3 extends over 13 amino acids. Per germline, CDR1 MRHNA and CDR2 SNTAGT. V was shortened by 4 bases and J by 6 bases, with 11 bases between the two germline ends. As DNA, the CDR3 is TGTGCCAGCAGTGCACAGAACAGGGATACGCAGTATTTT. This translates into CASSAQNRDTQYF.

The chain couples TRBV5-1 to TRBJ2-3; D is perhaps TRBD2 (6 bases). CDR1 and CDR2 from the germline V gene are SGHRS and YFSETQ. Trimming took off 7 bases at V and 0 bases at J, with 15 bases between the two ends. CDR3 length: 15 amino acids. CDR3 nucleotides: TGCGCCAGCGGAGGGGACGGCACTAGCACAGATACGCAGTATTTT. Its protein product is CASGGDGTSTDTQYF. Based on the CDR3 plus reference TRBV5-1 and TRBJ2-3, the full variable domain is KAGVTQTPRYLIKTRGQQVTLSCSPISGHRSVSWYQQTPGQGLQFLFEYFSETQRNKGNFPGRFSGRQFSNSRSEMNVSTLELGDSALYLCASGGDGTSTDTQYFGPGTRLTVL.

The chain employs TRBV2 and TRBJ1-6; TRBD1 matches 9 bases. This CDR3 region has 16 residues. After removal of 4 bases from V and 4 bases from J, the junction contained 5 bases not matched to a gene. Germline V lookup: CDR1 SNHLY, CDR2 FYNNEI. CDR3 in amino acids: CASSAGTGTYNSPLHF. In DNA form, the CDR3 reads TGTGCCAGCAGTGCCGGGACAGGGACATATAATTCACCCCTCCACTTT.

J is TRBJ2-1 and V is TRBV7-9, with TRBD2 identical over 9 bases. The CDR3 has 16 residues. Losses at the gene ends were 4 bases for V and 8 bases for J; bases not matched to a gene: 12. From germline, CDR1 is SEHNR and CDR2 FQNEAQ (reference sequence). The CDR3 DNA reads as TGTGCCAGCAGCTCCACCCCGGGACTAGCTTCCCATGAGCAGTTCTTC. This translates into CASSSTPGLASHEQFF.